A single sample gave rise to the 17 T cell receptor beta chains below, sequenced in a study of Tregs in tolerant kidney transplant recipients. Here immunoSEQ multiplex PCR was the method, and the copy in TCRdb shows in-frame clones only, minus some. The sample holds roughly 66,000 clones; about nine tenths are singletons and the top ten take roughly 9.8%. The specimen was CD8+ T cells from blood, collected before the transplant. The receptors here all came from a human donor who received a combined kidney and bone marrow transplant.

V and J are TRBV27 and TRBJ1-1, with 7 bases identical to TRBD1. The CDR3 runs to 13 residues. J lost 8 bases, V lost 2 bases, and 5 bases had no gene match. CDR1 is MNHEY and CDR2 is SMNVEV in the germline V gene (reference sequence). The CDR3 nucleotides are TGTGCCAGCAGTTTAGGCAGGGGGAGGGAAGCTTTCTTT. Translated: CASSLGRGREAFF.

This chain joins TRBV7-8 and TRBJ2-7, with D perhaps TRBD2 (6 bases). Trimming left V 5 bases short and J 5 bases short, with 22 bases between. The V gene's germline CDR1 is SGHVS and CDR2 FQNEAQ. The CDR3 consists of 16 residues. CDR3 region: CASSPFSRGQAHEQYF. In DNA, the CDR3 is TGTGCCAGCAGCCCGTTCTCGCGGGGTCAGGCCCACGAGCAGTACTTC.

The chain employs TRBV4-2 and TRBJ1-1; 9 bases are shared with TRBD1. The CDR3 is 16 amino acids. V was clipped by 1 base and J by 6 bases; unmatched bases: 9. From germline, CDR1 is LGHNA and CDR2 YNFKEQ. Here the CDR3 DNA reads TGTGCCAGCAGCCAAGCCCCAGGACAGGGGAGGGCTGAAGCTTTCTTT. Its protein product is CASSQAPGQGRAEAFF.

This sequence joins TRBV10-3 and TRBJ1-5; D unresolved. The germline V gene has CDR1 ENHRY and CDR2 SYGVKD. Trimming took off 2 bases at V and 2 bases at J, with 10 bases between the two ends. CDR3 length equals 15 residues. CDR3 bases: TGTGCCATCAGTGAGGATTCCGGGGGCAATCAGCCCCAGCATTTT. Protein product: CAISEDSGGNQPQHF.

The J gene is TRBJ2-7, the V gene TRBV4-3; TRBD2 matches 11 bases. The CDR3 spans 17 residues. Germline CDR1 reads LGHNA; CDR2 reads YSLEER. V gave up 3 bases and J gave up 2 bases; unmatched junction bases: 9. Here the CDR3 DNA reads TGCGCCAGCAGCCAGGCCCTTAGCGGGAGGGGGACCTACGAGCAGTACTTC. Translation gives CASSQALSGRGTYEQYF.

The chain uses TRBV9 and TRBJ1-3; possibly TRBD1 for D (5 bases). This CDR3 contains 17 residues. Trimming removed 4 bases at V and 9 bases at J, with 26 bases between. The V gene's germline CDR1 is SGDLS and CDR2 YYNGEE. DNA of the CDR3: TGTGCCAGCAGCCCCTGGTTACAGGCCACCTATGAGAGCACCATATATTTT. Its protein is CASSPWLQATYESTIYF.

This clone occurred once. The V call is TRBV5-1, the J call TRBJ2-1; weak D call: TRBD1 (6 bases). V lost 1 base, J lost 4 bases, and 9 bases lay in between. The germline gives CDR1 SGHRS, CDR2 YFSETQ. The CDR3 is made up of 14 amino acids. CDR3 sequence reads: CASSLTGSYNEQFF. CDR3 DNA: TGCGCCAGCAGCTTGACAGGGTCTTACAATGAGCAGTTCTTC.

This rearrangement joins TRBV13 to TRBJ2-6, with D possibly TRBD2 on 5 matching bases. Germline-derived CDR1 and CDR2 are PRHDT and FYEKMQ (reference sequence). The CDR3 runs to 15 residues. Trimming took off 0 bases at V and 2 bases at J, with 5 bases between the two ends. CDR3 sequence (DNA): TGTGCCAGCAGCTTAGGGACTACTGGGGCCAACGTCCTGACTTTC. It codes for CASSLGTTGANVLTF.

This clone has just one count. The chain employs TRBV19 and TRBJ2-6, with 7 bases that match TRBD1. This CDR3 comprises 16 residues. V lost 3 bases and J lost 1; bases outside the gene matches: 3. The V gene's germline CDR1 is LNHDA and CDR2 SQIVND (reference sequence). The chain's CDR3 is CASSIGQASGANVLTF. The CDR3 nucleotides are TGTGCCAGTAGTATCGGACAGGCATCTGGGGCCAACGTCCTGACTTTC.

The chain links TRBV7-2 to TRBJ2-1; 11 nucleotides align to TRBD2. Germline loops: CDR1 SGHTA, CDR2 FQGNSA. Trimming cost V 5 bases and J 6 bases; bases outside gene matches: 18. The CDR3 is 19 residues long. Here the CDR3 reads CASSATGTGELAGVNEQFF. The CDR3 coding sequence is TGTGCCAGCAGCGCAACCGGGACAGGAGAACTAGCGGGAGTCAATGAGCAGTTCTTC.

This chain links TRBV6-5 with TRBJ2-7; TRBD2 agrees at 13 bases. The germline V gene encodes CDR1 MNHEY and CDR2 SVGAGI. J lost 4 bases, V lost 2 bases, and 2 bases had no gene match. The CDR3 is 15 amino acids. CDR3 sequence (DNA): TGTGCCAGCAGTTACCGGACTAGCGGGGGATACGAGCAGTACTTC. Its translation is CASSYRTSGGYEQYF.

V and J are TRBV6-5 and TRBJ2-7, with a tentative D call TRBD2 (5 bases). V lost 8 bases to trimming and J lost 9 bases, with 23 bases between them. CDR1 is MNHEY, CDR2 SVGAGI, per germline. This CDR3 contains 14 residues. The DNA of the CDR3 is TGTGCCAGCCGACGGGAAGGCCGAGATGGAAGGCAGTACTTC. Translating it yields CASRREGRDGRQYF.

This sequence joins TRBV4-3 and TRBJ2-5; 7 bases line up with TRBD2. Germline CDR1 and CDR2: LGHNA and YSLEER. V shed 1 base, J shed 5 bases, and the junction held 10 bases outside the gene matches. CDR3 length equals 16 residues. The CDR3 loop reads CASSQGLAQEGETQYF. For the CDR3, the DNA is TGCGCCAGCAGCCAAGGACTAGCACAAGAGGGGGAGACCCAGTACTTC.

CDR3 DNA sequence: TGCGCCAGCAGCTTGCCCCCCATAGGGGGCGACGAGCAGTACTTC. Protein: CASSLPPIGGDEQYF. The V call is TRBV5-1, the J call TRBJ2-7, with TRBD1 identical over 7 bases. The CDR3 loop spans 15 amino acids. With 1 base clipped from V and 5 bases from J, the junction kept 9 bases outside the gene matches. Looked up from germline, CDR1 is SGHRS and CDR2 is YFSETQ.

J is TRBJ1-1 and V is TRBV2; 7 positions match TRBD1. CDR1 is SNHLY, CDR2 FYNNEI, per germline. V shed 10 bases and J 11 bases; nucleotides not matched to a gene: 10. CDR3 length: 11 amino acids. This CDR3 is CAITDRRGAFF. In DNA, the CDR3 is TGTGCCATCACGGACAGGCGTGGGGCTTTCTTT.

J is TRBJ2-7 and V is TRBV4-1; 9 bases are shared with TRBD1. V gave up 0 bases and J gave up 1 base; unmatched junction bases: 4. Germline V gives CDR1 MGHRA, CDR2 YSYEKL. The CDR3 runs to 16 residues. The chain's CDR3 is CASSQEQDRGSYEQYF. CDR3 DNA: TGCGCCAGCAGCCAAGAACAGGACAGGGGATCCTACGAGCAGTACTTC.

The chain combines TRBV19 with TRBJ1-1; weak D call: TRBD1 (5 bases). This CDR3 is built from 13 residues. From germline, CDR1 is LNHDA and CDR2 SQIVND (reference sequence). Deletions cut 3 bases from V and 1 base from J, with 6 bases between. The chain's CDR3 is CASSMGGNTEAFF. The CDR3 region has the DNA TGTGCCAGTAGTATGGGGGGGAACACTGAAGCTTTCTTT.